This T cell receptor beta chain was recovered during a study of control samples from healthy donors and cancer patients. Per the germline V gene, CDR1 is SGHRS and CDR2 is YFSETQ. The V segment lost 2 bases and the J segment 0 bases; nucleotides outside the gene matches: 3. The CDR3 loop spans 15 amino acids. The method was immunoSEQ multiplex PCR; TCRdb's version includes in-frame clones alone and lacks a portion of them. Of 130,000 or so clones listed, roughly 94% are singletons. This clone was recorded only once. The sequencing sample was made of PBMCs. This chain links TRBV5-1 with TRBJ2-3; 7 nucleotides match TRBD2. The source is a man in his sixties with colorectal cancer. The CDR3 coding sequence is TGCGCCAGCAGCTTACTAGCGCCGAGCACAGATACGCAGTATTTT. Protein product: CASSLLAPSTDTQYF.